Each of the 27 T cell receptor beta chains below was sequenced from the same sample in a study of response to subunit inactivated influenza vaccine. Via MiXCR, TCRdb re-called the RT-PCR reads, giving one row per CDR3 protein. Here the sample spans roughly 790,000 distinct CDR3 sequences, 21% being singletons. Sequences were derived from PBMCs from blood, sampled more than 4 days after vaccination. These receptors were obtained from a man between 50 and 59 years old who received an inactivated influenza vaccine.

This chain joins TRBV4-3 and TRBJ2-2; 8 nucleotides match TRBD1. The CDR3 extends over 15 amino acids. CDR1 and CDR2 (germline): LGHNA, YSLEER. V lost 2 bases, J lost 5 bases, and 4 bases stayed unmatched. CDR3 sequence (DNA): TGCGCCAGCAGCCAACGGACAGGGCTTACCGGGGAGCTGTTTTTT. Amino acids: CASSQRTGLTGELFF.

The table lists this clonotype with a few counts. The chain combines TRBV4-1 with TRBJ1-6; 8 bases agree with TRBD1. This CDR3 is built from 15 residues. J was trimmed by 9 bases and V by 0 bases; bases with no gene match: 4. CDR1 MGHRA and CDR2 YSYEKL come from the germline V gene. The CDR3, as DNA: TGCGCCAGCAGCCAAGACAGGGGGCCAAGTTCACCCCTCCACTTT. It is translated as CASSQDRGPSSPLHF.

A few counts support this clonotype. This rearrangement joins TRBV29-1 to TRBJ2-3, with 9 nucleotides matching TRBD2. Germline trimming cut 4 bases from V and 2 bases from J; bases unmatched to any gene: 4. Germline loops: CDR1 SQVTM, CDR2 ANQGSEA. The CDR3 loop spans 14 amino acids. The CDR3 spells CSVGLAAVTDTQYF. The CDR3 DNA reads TGCAGCGTTGGACTAGCGGCGGTCACAGATACGCAGTATTTT.

V gene TRBV9 combines with J gene TRBJ2-3, with 8 bases that match TRBD2. J was trimmed by 2 bases and V by 3 bases; bases with no gene match: 8. Germline CDR1 reads SGDLS; CDR2 reads YYNGEE. This CDR3 region has 16 residues. This CDR3 reads CASSDGGGGYTDTQYF. The CDR3 DNA reads TGTGCCAGCAGCGACGGTGGCGGGGGGTACACAGATACGCAGTATTTT. Based on the CDR3 plus reference TRBV9 and TRBJ2-3, the full variable domain is DSGVTQTPKHLITATGQRVTLRCSPRSGDLSVYWYQQSLDQGLQFLIQYYNGEERAKGNILERFSAQQFPDLHSELNLSSLELGDSALYFCASSDGGGGYTDTQYFGPGTRLTVL.

The chain has TRBV12-3 or TRBV12-4 and TRBJ2-2; D remains ambiguous. The CDR3 covers 14 residues. The V gene lost 3 bases and the J gene lost 4 bases, with 9 bases spanning the gap. CDR3 region: CASSFLKGTGELFF. The CDR3 nucleotides are TGTGCCAGCAGTTTTTTGAAGGGCACCGGGGAGCTGTTTTTT.

This clonotype has more than one count but fewer than ten. The chain joins TRBV6-1 to TRBJ1-2; no clear D gene. The germline V gene has CDR1 MNHNS and CDR2 SASEGT. This CDR3 spans 12 amino acids. V shed 2 bases and J shed 8 bases, with 9 bases lying between them. The CDR3 nucleotides read TGTGCCAGCAGTGAACAGGAGGGAGGCTACACCTTC. This translates into CASSEQEGGYTF.

The chain combines TRBV4-3 with TRBJ2-3, with TRBD1 matching over 9 bases. Per germline, CDR1 LGHNA and CDR2 YSLEER. The V gene end was trimmed by 1 base and the J gene end by 5 bases; junction bases not matched to a gene: 7. The CDR3 length is 16 residues. The CDR3 loop reads CASSQAGTGRGDTQYF. The CDR3 DNA reads as TGCGCCAGCAGCCAAGCTGGGACAGGGCGGGGAGATACGCAGTATTTT.

The J gene is TRBJ2-1, the V gene TRBV5-1; TRBD1 aligns across 7 bases. Looked up from germline, CDR1 is SGHRS and CDR2 is YFSETQ. The CDR3 has 15 residues. V lost 9 bases and J lost 7; bases outside the gene matches: 16. CDR3 sequence reads: CATRTAGGVSNEQFF. CDR3 nucleotide sequence: TGCGCCACCCGTACTGCAGGGGGTGTATCGAATGAGCAGTTCTTC.

This chain links TRBV20-1 with TRBJ2-3, with 7 bases aligning to TRBD1. This CDR3 contains 16 residues. Looked up from germline, CDR1 is DFQATT and CDR2 is SNEGSKA (reference sequence). The ends lost 3 bases at V and 0 bases at J; junction bases unmatched: 9. Written as DNA, the CDR3 is TGCAGTGCTAGGGGGACAGTAATAACTAGCACAGATACGCAGTATTTT. Translation gives CSARGTVITSTDTQYF.

This clonotype was picked up a small number of times. The DNA of the CDR3 is TGTGCCAGCTCTCCCCAGACCGGAAAAGAAGCTTTCTTT. It specifies CASSPQTGKEAFF. The chain is built from TRBV18 and TRBJ1-1; D is unresolved. The CDR3 has 13 residues. V lost 6 bases and J lost 8, with 16 bases in between. The germline V gene encodes CDR1 KGHSH and CDR2 LQKENI.

The gene calls are TRBV5-1 and TRBJ2-1; 9 nucleotides agree with TRBD2. Per germline, CDR1 SGHRS and CDR2 YFSETQ. V shed 0 bases, J shed 6 bases, and the junction held 7 bases outside the gene matches. This CDR3 is 16 amino acids long. In nucleotides, the CDR3 is TGCGCCAGCAGCTTGGCTGGGGCGGGAGGGATCAATGAGCAGTTCTTC. Its translation is CASSLAGAGGINEQFF.

The gene calls are TRBV12-3 or TRBV12-4 and TRBJ1-1, with 8 bases identical to TRBD1. The CDR3 extends over 14 amino acids. The J segment lost 0 bases and the V segment lost 6 bases, leaving 3 bases of the junction unmatched. The CDR3 is CASRNRGMNTEAFF. In DNA, the CDR3 is TGTGCCAGCAGGAACAGGGGGATGAACACTGAAGCTTTCTTT.

The sample holds a few counts of this clonotype. The V call is TRBV24-1, the J call TRBJ2-1, with 9 nucleotides matching TRBD2. This CDR3 contains 17 residues. The trim removed 3 bases at V and 4 bases at J, leaving 9 bases unmatched. Germline CDR1 KGHDR, CDR2 SFDVKD. The CDR3 DNA reads TGTGCCACCAGTGATCCTCTGCATAGCGGGGGTTACAATGAGCAGTTCTTC. This translates into CATSDPLHSGGYNEQFF.

The chain links TRBV11-2 to TRBJ2-5; TRBD1 matches at 12 bases. Per germline, CDR1 SGHAT and CDR2 FQNNGV. CDR3 length: 16 amino acids. Trimming removed 5 bases from V and 5 bases from J; junction bases left unmatched: 9. CDR3 in amino acids: CASSPGTGGIWETQYF. The CDR3 region has the DNA TGTGCCAGCAGCCCAGGGACAGGGGGCATTTGGGAGACCCAGTACTTC.

This sequence joins TRBV20-1 and TRBJ2-1; a possible D gene is TRBD2 (5 bases). The CDR3 totals 17 residues. Trimming cost V 0 bases and J 0 bases, with 15 bases left between them. Germline CDR1 DFQATT, CDR2 SNEGSKA (reference sequence). CDR3 DNA: TGCAGTGCTAGAGAGACGAGGACTGTGAGCTCCTACAATGAGCAGTTCTTC. Its translation is CSARETRTVSSYNEQFF.

The V gene is TRBV20-1, the J gene TRBJ2-5; the match to TRBD2 covers 7 bases. The germline V gene encodes CDR1 DFQATT and CDR2 SNEGSKA (reference sequence). The CDR3 extends over 14 amino acids. V lost 5 bases, J lost 2 bases, and 8 bases stayed unmatched. CDR3 bases: TGCAGTGCTTCCCCCCCGGGACTACAAGAGACCCAGTACTTC. Translation: CSASPPGLQETQYF.

The table lists this clonotype with a few counts. The gene calls are TRBV6-1 and TRBJ1-1, with 7 bases identical to TRBD1. Germline V gene sequence: CDR1 MNHNS, CDR2 SASEGT. This CDR3 contains 14 residues. The V and J ends lost 10 bases and 7 bases, in that order; junction bases with no gene match: 15. The CDR3 spells CAITSAGQQFEAFF. The CDR3 DNA reads as TGTGCCATTACAAGTGCGGGACAGCAGTTTGAAGCTTTCTTT.

This clonotype appeared a few times. J is TRBJ1-1 and V is TRBV12-3 or TRBV12-4, with 8 bases aligning to TRBD1. The CDR3 runs 14 residues. The trim removed 3 bases at V and 5 bases at J, leaving 5 bases unmatched. The CDR3 region has the DNA TGTGCCAGCAGTTTCCTTCAGGGGGCAACTGAAGCTTTCTTT. It translates to CASSFLQGATEAFF.

This chain joins TRBV20-1 and TRBJ2-2; tentatively, D is TRBD1 (5 bases). CDR1 and CDR2 from the germline V gene are DFQATT and SNEGSKA (reference sequence). With 3 bases removed from V and 0 bases from J, the gap between germline ends came to 8 bases. This CDR3 spans 14 amino acids. This chain's CDR3 is CSASRTPNTGELFF. The CDR3 DNA reads as TGCAGTGCTAGTAGGACACCGAACACCGGGGAGCTGTTTTTT.

This clonotype came up a few times. The chain combines TRBV29-1 with TRBJ2-2; 7 bases fit TRBD1. V was clipped by 0 bases and J by 7 bases; unmatched bases: 5. CDR1 is SQVTM, CDR2 ANQGSEA, per germline. The CDR3 has 14 amino acids. This chain's CDR3 is CSVEDPTGYGELFF. The CDR3 DNA is TGCAGCGTTGAAGATCCGACAGGGTACGGGGAGCTGTTTTTT.

This chain uses TRBV7-8 with TRBJ2-3; the match to TRBD2 covers 10 bases. The germline V gene encodes CDR1 SGHVS and CDR2 FQNEAQ. V trimming: 0 bases; J trimming: 2 bases; junction bases outside the gene matches: 8. CDR3 length: 18 amino acids. CDR3 loop: CASSLALVAGGFTDTQYF. The CDR3, as DNA: TGTGCCAGCAGCTTAGCGTTGGTAGCGGGGGGCTTCACAGATACGCAGTATTTT.

The chain recombines TRBV6-1 with TRBJ2-5; 15 bases map to TRBD2. Per the germline V gene, CDR1 is MNHNS and CDR2 is SASEGT. The CDR3 runs to 17 residues. J gave up 7 bases and V 6 bases, and 12 bases lay outside the gene matches. The CDR3 bases are TGTGCCAGCAGGAGGACTAGCGGGGGGGATCTAGAGGGGACCCAGTACTTC. This encodes CASRRTSGGDLEGTQYF.

In its sample, this clonotype was seen a few times. The chain uses TRBV20-1 and TRBJ2-7, with D maybe TRBD2 (5 bases). The CDR3 runs 16 residues. V was shortened by 3 bases and J by 3 bases, with 21 bases between the two germline ends. Germline lookup yields CDR1 DFQATT and CDR2 SNEGSKA (reference sequence). The DNA for the CDR3 is TGCAGTGCTAGCCTAGTCGCGGTAGGGAGTAACTACGAGCAGTACTTC. It specifies CSASLVAVGSNYEQYF.

J is TRBJ2-1 and V is TRBV9; the match to TRBD2 covers 13 bases. The germline gives CDR1 SGDLS, CDR2 YYNGEE. This CDR3 is 15 amino acids long. The V and J ends lost 2 bases and 9 bases, in that order; junction bases with no gene match: 5. The CDR3 sequence is CASSVGGLAGPEQFF. CDR3 nucleotide sequence: TGTGCCAGCAGCGTCGGGGGACTAGCGGGGCCTGAGCAGTTCTTC.

The rearrangement uses TRBV11-2 and TRBJ2-5, with TRBD2 matching 7 bases. Germline assignment: CDR1 SGHAT and CDR2 FQNNGV. J lost 4 bases, V lost 7 bases, and 9 bases had no gene match. The CDR3 has 14 residues. As DNA, the CDR3 is TGTGCCAGCAAGATGGCGGGGGTTTTAGAGACCCAGTACTTC. Translating it yields CASKMAGVLETQYF.

The chain recombines TRBV11-2 with TRBJ1-4; D possibly corresponds to TRBD1 (6 bases). Per germline, CDR1 SGHAT and CDR2 FQNNGV. V was shortened by 5 bases and J by 8 bases, with 15 bases between the two germline ends. This CDR3 comprises 14 residues. CDR3 coding DNA: TGTGCCAGCAGCCCAGCGTTGACAGGCGAAAAACTGTTTTTT. Protein: CASSPALTGEKLFF.

This clonotype was detected only a few times. The V and J genes are TRBV4-2 and TRBJ2-2; D call uncertain. CDR3 length: 14 amino acids. V lost 0 bases to trimming and J lost 4 bases, with 6 bases between them. Per germline, CDR1 LGHNA and CDR2 YNFKEQ. DNA for the CDR3: TGTGCCAGCAGCCAAGAGTCGAGCACCGGGGAGCTGTTTTTT. As protein: CASSQESSTGELFF.